These 7 T cell receptor beta chains were all obtained from the same sample, sequenced in a study of identical twins. In TCRdb, the 5' RACE reads were re-called with MiXCR into one record per CDR3 protein. The sample contains approximately 1.8 million distinct CDR3 sequences, less than 35% of which appear only once. The sequencing input was cord blood. These receptors came from a newborn girl in good health.

The sample holds one count of this clonotype. This sequence joins TRBV12-3 or TRBV12-4 and TRBJ2-3, with D possibly TRBD2 on 6 matching bases. Trimming took off 1 base at V and 15 bases at J, with 23 bases between the two ends. The CDR3 contains 15 residues. This CDR3 is CASSLGGVSTDTEYF. CDR3 nucleotide sequence: TGTGCCAGCAGTTTAGGCGGGGTTAGCACAGATACGGAATATTTT.

The rearrangement joins TRBV21-1 to TRBJ1-1. TRBV21-1 has pseudogene status. This CDR3 contains 14 residues. This CDR3 reads CASSKVRGATEAFF. DNA for the CDR3: TGTGCCAGCAGCAAAGTACGGGGAGCGACTGAAGCTTTCTTT.

The chain recombines TRBV6-6 with TRBJ1-6; D is unclear. The CDR3 runs 13 residues. Germline V lookup: CDR1 MNHNY, CDR2 SVGAGI (reference sequence). The V and J ends lost 8 bases and 1 base respectively, with 6 bases between them. The CDR3 bases are TGTGCCAGCGGCGAATCCTATAATTCACCCCTCCACTTT. As protein: CASGESYNSPLHF.

J is TRBJ2-3 and V is TRBV7-2; 7 nucleotides align to TRBD1. Germline V gives CDR1 SGHTA, CDR2 FQGNSA. The J segment lost 3 bases and the V segment lost 4 bases, leaving 10 bases of the junction unmatched. The CDR3 is 16 residues long. The CDR3 here is CASSSMEVRGTDTQYF. Written as DNA, the CDR3 is TGTGCCAGCAGCTCCATGGAGGTCAGGGGGACAGATACGCAGTATTTT.

This clonotype was counted only a few times. This chain links TRBV5-1 with TRBJ1-6, with D possibly TRBD1 on 6 matching bases. Germline CDR1 and CDR2: SGHRS and YFSETQ. Trimming removed 0 bases from V and 0 bases from J, with 10 bases in between. The CDR3 has 17 residues. The CDR3 region has the DNA TGCGCCAGCAGCTTGGGGGACATCAGCTCCTATAATTCACCCCTCCACTTT. Its translation is CASSLGDISSYNSPLHF.

CDR3 DNA sequence: TGTGCCAGCAGTTCGCCCTTAAGGAGGGTCGAGCAGTACTTC. Translated, it gives CASSSPLRRVEQYF. The chain couples TRBV27 to TRBJ2-4, with a possible D match to TRBD2 (6 bases). The end of the DNA aligns better with TRBJ2-7, so the J call may be wrong. This CDR3 is built from 14 residues. Germline CDR1 is MNHEY and CDR2 is SMNVEV (reference sequence).

This clonotype has a handful of counts. V and J are TRBV20-1 and TRBJ2-3; a weak D match, TRBD2 (5 bases). In germline, CDR1 is DFQATT, CDR2 SNEGSKA (reference sequence). Between the trimmed V and J ends, which lost 3 bases and 9 bases, there was a span of 13 bases. The CDR3 is 12 residues long. The CDR3 DNA reads TGCAGTGCTAGGTTGGGTCAGCGGACGCAGTATTTT. The encoded protein is CSARLGQRTQYF.